These T cell receptor beta chains were read from a single sample in a study of blood T cell repertoires in COVID-19. Method: immunoSEQ multiplex PCR; TCRdb's copy keeps in-frame clones and lacks some. The sample consists of 20,000 to 30,000 clones, roughly 79% of them appearing once. Sample: peripheral blood. The receptors were sampled from a man between 65 and 79 years old with acute or convalescent COVID-19. Each CDR3 is given with its conserved first and last residue. The D gene is left open where the match is weak. Size values are once, few and many counts, or a class for expanded clones, and some rows have none.

j_call d_call v_call clone_size cdr3_aa cdr3_nt
TRBJ1-3 NA TRBV5-1 NA CASSKQGSNTIYF TGCGCCAGCAGCAAGCAGGGTTCGAACACCATATATTTT
TRBJ1-2 NA TRBV19 few CASSIRGYGYTF TGTGCCAGTAGTATACGAGGGTATGGCTACACCTTC
TRBJ2-1 TRBD2 TRBV2 NA CASSEFEREGNEQFF TGTGCCAGCAGTGAGTTCGAGCGGGAGGGCAATGAGCAGTTCTTC
TRBJ1-4 TRBD1 TRBV10-3 NA CAISEGGTGGKLFF TGTGCCATCAGTGAAGGGGGGACAGGGGGAAAACTGTTTTTT
TRBJ2-3 TRBD2 TRBV11-3 NA CASSSTSGGTAGTQYF TGTGCCAGCAGCTCGACTAGCGGGGGAACCGCGGGTACGCAGTATTTT
TRBJ2-5 NA TRBV5-5 NA CASSFGGEETQYF TGTGCCAGCAGCTTCGGAGGGGAAGAGACCCAGTACTTC
TRBJ2-2 TRBD1 TRBV29-1 NA CSVLQTGGYTGELFF TGCAGCGTTCTCCAGACAGGGGGATACACCGGGGAGCTGTTTTTT
TRBJ2-1 NA TRBV27 NA CASSFALLDEQFF TGTGCCAGCAGTTTTGCCCTGCTAGATGAGCAGTTCTTC
TRBJ2-7 TRBD2 TRBV5-4 NA CASSERGRTYEQYF TGTGCCAGCAGCGAGCGCGGGAGAACCTACGAGCAGTACTTC
TRBJ2-7 TRBD1 TRBV7-3 NA CASSLDGQVGEQYF TGTGCCAGCAGCTTAGATGGACAGGTAGGCGAGCAGTACTTC
TRBJ2-7 NA TRBV18 once CASSPADSIPVYEQYF TGTGCCAGCTCACCAGCCGACAGTATTCCCGTTTACGAGCAGTACTTC
TRBJ2-5 TRBD1 TRBV7-9 NA CASSLKGTEQETQYF TGTGCCAGCAGCTTAAAGGGGACAGAACAAGAGACCCAGTACTTC
TRBJ1-1 TRBD1 TRBV5-1 NA CASSGRPGGGSEAFF TGCGCCAGCAGCGGGAGGCCAGGGGGAGGATCCGAAGCTTTCTTT
TRBJ2-2 TRBD2 TRBV6-2/TRBV6-3 NA CASSYFAGAGELFF TGTGCCAGCAGTTACTTCGCGGGGGCCGGGGAGCTGTTTTTT
TRBJ2-1 TRBD1 TRBV19 few CASSSGTGGYNEQFF TGTGCCAGTAGTTCCGGGACAGGGGGTTACAATGAGCAGTTCTTC
TRBJ1-6 TRBD1 TRBV7-2 NA CASSLEGTGDSPLHF TGTGCCAGCAGCTTAGAGGGGACAGGGGATTCACCCCTCCACTTT
TRBJ2-5 NA TRBV3-1/TRBV3-2 NA CASSQDGGAQETQYF TGTGCCAGCAGCCAAGACGGAGGGGCCCAAGAGACCCAGTACTTC
TRBJ2-3 NA TRBV15 NA CATSRDIGTDTQYF TGTGCCACCAGCAGAGATATCGGGACAGATACGCAGTATTTT
TRBJ2-7 NA TRBV7-2 NA CASSLFSGTTSGEQYF TGTGCCAGCAGCTTATTCTCGGGAACGACGTCGGGGGAGCAGTACTTC
TRBJ1-1 NA TRBV7-9 few CASSLAGDTEAFF TGTGCCAGCAGCTTAGCGGGCGACACTGAAGCTTTCTTT
TRBJ1-4 TRBD1 TRBV7-6 NA CASSLRDRGPNKEKLFF TGTGCCAGCAGTCTCCGGGACAGGGGGCCGAATAAGGAAAAACTGTTTTTT
TRBJ1-5 NA TRBV5-1 NA CASSPTGSGNQPQHF TGCGCCAGCAGCCCAACAGGGTCGGGAAATCAGCCCCAGCATTTT
TRBJ2-7 NA TRBV19 NA CASSEQADSFGYYEQYF TGTGCCAGTAGTGAGCAGGCCGACAGTTTCGGTTACTACGAGCAGTACTTC
TRBJ2-7 NA TRBV20-1 NA CSASKGYEQYF TGCAGTGCTAGTAAGGGGTACGAGCAGTACTTC
TRBJ2-3 NA TRBV2 NA CASSPGSTDTQYF TGTGCCAGCAGTCCGGGTAGCACAGATACGCAGTATTTT
TRBJ1-2 NA TRBV3-1/TRBV3-2 NA CASSQGEGGYTF TGTGCCAGCAGCCAAGGGGAGGGGGGCTACACCTTC
TRBJ1-5 NA TRBV18 NA CASSPGGGGNSNQPQHF TGTGCCAGCTCACCAGGGGGCGGAGGCAATAGCAATCAGCCCCAGCATTTT
TRBJ1-1 TRBD1 TRBV2 NA CASSRDRPNTEAFF TGTGCCAGCAGTAGGGACAGGCCCAACACTGAAGCTTTCTTT